The 28 T cell receptor beta chains below come from one sample, sequenced in a study of T cell responses to AZD1222 COVID-19 vaccine. TCRdb keeps only in-frame clones here, not all; method: immunoSEQ multiplex PCR. The sample shows 120,000 or so clones, approximately 92% of them seen only once. Sequencing used peripheral blood, obtained on day 0 of AZD1222 vaccination. The receptors were sampled from an adult in good health.

The J gene is TRBJ1-2, the V gene TRBV14; tentatively, D is TRBD1 (5 bases). The CDR3 loop spans 19 amino acids. CDR1 SGHDN and CDR2 FVKESK come from the germline V gene. Trimming left V 1 base short and J 0 bases short, with 21 bases between. The CDR3 region is CASSQADNWGPTTNYGYTF. As DNA, the CDR3 is TGTGCCAGCAGCCAAGCCGACAATTGGGGCCCAACGACTAACTATGGCTACACCTTC.

V gene TRBV2 combines with J gene TRBJ1-2, with TRBD1 matching over 7 bases. The CDR3 totals 13 residues. Unmatched junction bases numbered 9, after V lost 6 bases and J lost 8 bases. Germline V gene data show CDR1 as SNHLY and CDR2 as FYNNEI. For the CDR3, the DNA is TGTGCCAGCAGGACCACAGGGGAAGGGGGCTACACCTTC. Translating it yields CASRTTGEGGYTF.

CDR3 nucleotides: TGTGCCAGCAGCCATACAGGTGGGCGACACACTGAAGCTTTCTTT. Protein: CASSHTGGRHTEAFF. V is TRBV7-9 and J is TRBJ1-1, with D perhaps TRBD1 (5 bases). There are 15 residues in the CDR3. V lost 5 bases to trimming and J lost 3 bases, with 16 bases between them. CDR1 is SEHNR, CDR2 FQNEAQ, per germline (reference sequence).

The chain carries TRBV9 and TRBJ2-1, with 12 nucleotides matching TRBD2. The CDR3 runs 18 residues. V lost 7 bases to trimming and J lost 7 bases; unmatched junction nucleotides: 18. The germline gives CDR1 SGDLS, CDR2 YYNGEE. The CDR3 loop reads CASSVGLAGLVGTNEQFF. DNA for the CDR3: TGTGCCAGCTCAGTAGGACTAGCGGGACTGGTGGGTACGAATGAGCAGTTCTTC.

The chain has TRBV6-2 or TRBV6-3 and TRBJ2-1, with D perhaps assigned TRBD1 or TRBD2 (5 bases each). V lost 2 bases to trimming and J lost 0 bases, with 26 bases between them. The germline V gene encodes CDR1 MNHEY and CDR2 SVGEGT. The CDR3 has 21 amino acids. CDR3 bases: TGTGCCAGCAGTTACGACGACGGGACCCTTACTAGAGCGAGCTCCTACAATGAGCAGTTCTTC. This sequence encodes CASSYDDGTLTRASSYNEQFF.

This sequence joins TRBV27 and TRBJ2-4, with D tentatively TRBD1 or TRBD2 (6 bases each). Per germline, CDR1 MNHEY and CDR2 SMNVEV (reference sequence). Trimming removed 5 bases at V and 7 bases at J, with 18 bases between. There are 15 residues in the CDR3. The CDR3 DNA follows: TGTGCCAGCAGTGCCGGCTCGGGGGCAGGGAACATTCAGTACTTC. Translating it yields CASSAGSGAGNIQYF.

V and J are TRBV3-1 (or the pseudogene TRBV3-2) and TRBJ1-2; TRBD1 agrees at 7 bases. The CDR3 sequence is 13 residues long. V shed 2 bases and J 7 bases; nucleotides not matched to a gene: 4. Germline V gene data show CDR1 as LGHDT and CDR2 as YNNKEL (reference sequence). This CDR3 reads CASSQTGEVGYTF. The CDR3 nucleotides read TGTGCCAGCAGCCAAACAGGGGAAGTTGGCTACACCTTC.

The gene calls are TRBV28 and TRBJ1-3; 7 nucleotides match TRBD1. There are 16 residues in the CDR3. Losses at the gene ends were 1 base for V and 0 bases for J; bases not matched to a gene: 3. The germline gives CDR1 MDHEN, CDR2 SYDVKM. The CDR3 nucleotides are TGTGCCAGCAGTTTATTCGGGGACAGCTCTGGAAACACCATATATTTT. Translation gives CASSLFGDSSGNTIYF. The full variable domain, completed using reference TRBV28 and TRBJ1-3, is DVKVTQSSRYLVKRTGEKVFLECVQDMDHENMFWYRQDPGLGLRLIYFSYDVKMKEKGDIPEGYSVSREKKERFSLILESASTNQTSMYLCASSLFGDSSGNTIYFGEGSWLTVV.

The J gene is TRBJ1-1, the V gene TRBV3-1 (or the pseudogene TRBV3-2), with D hard to call. Germline-derived CDR1 and CDR2 are LGHDT and YNNKEL (reference sequence). V lost 5 bases and J lost 8, with 15 bases in between. There are 13 residues in the CDR3. The CDR3: CASSARAGGEAFF. The CDR3 DNA follows: TGTGCCAGCAGCGCCCGGGCCGGAGGGGAAGCTTTCTTT.

The CDR3 sequence: CASSFRQTGVSYEQYF. The DNA for the CDR3 is TGTGCCAGCAGTTTCAGACAGACAGGAGTCTCCTACGAGCAGTACTTC. The V gene is TRBV27, the J gene TRBJ2-7; TRBD1 is a possible D gene (6 bases). The CDR3 consists of 16 residues. CDR1 and CDR2 from the germline V gene are MNHEY and SMNVEV (reference sequence). The ends were cut back, 3 bases at V and 0 bases at J, with 15 bases in the middle.

V and J are TRBV5-1 and TRBJ2-1, with D tentatively TRBD1 (5 bases). Per the germline V gene, CDR1 is SGHRS and CDR2 is YFSETQ. The length of the CDR3 is 13 residues. Trimming took 4 bases from V and 1 from J, leaving 6 bases between them. Written as DNA, the CDR3 is TGCGCCAGCAGCCCAGGGTCCTACAATGAGCAGTTCTTC. Translated, it gives CASSPGSYNEQFF.

The chain links TRBV10-3 to TRBJ1-1; TRBD1 agrees at 10 bases. V was clipped by 11 bases and J by 1 base; unmatched bases: 10. The CDR3 spans 15 residues. Germline values: CDR1 ENHRY, CDR2 SYGVKD. CDR3 in DNA: TGTGCCTCCCAGGAGGGACAGGGGCGGAACACTGAAGCTTTCTTT. Translated: CASQEGQGRNTEAFF.

The chain couples TRBV7-9 to TRBJ2-1; D remains unclear. Trimming removed 5 bases from V and 9 bases from J, with 8 bases in between. This CDR3 has 11 residues. Germline lookup yields CDR1 SEHNR and CDR2 FQNEAQ (reference sequence). This chain's CDR3 is CASSHSTEQFF. CDR3 bases: TGTGCCAGCAGCCATAGCACTGAGCAGTTCTTC.

The V call is TRBV5-4, the J call TRBJ1-1; 9 nucleotides match TRBD1. The V gene end was trimmed by 4 bases and the J gene end by 1 base; junction bases not matched to a gene: 8. The CDR3 loop spans 16 amino acids. From germline, CDR1 is SGHNT and CDR2 YYREEE (reference sequence). The CDR3: CASSRGGTGPNTEAFF. CDR3 bases: TGTGCCAGCAGCCGCGGAGGGACAGGGCCGAACACTGAAGCTTTCTTT.

The chain employs TRBV6-5 and TRBJ2-2; 8 bases agree with TRBD1. Trimming removed 6 bases from V and 0 bases from J; junction bases left unmatched: 3. The CDR3 has 15 amino acids. Germline CDR1 MNHEY, CDR2 SVGAGI. The CDR3: CASREDRANTGELFF. DNA of the CDR3: TGTGCCAGCAGGGAGGACAGGGCGAACACCGGGGAGCTGTTTTTT.

The J gene is TRBJ1-2, the V gene TRBV28; no firm D call. The CDR3 contains 13 residues. Looked up from germline, CDR1 is MDHEN and CDR2 is SYDVKM. V lost 4 bases, J lost 4 bases, and 10 bases lay in between. The CDR3 sequence is CASSSPDPYGYTF. The DNA for the CDR3 is TGTGCCAGCAGTTCCCCAGACCCCTATGGCTACACCTTC.

The chain is built from TRBV28 and TRBJ2-3, with D possibly TRBD2 on 5 matching bases. The CDR3 has 18 amino acids. From germline, CDR1 is MDHEN and CDR2 SYDVKM. The V end lost 5 bases, the J end lost 8 bases, and 29 bases lay between the germline ends. This chain's CDR3 is CASSAGFRSGRSRSTQYF. CDR3 in DNA: TGTGCCAGCAGTGCTGGGTTCAGGAGCGGAAGGAGCCGATCTACGCAGTATTTT.

CDR3 region: CASSARLAGGPQNNEQFF. CDR3 bases: TGTGCCAGCAGCGCCCGTTTAGCGGGGGGGCCGCAGAACAATGAGCAGTTCTTC. The chain has TRBV9 and TRBJ2-1; TRBD2 agrees at 11 bases. CDR1 SGDLS and CDR2 YYNGEE come from the germline V gene. J gave up 5 bases and V 3 bases, and 13 bases lay outside the gene matches. This CDR3 contains 18 residues.

The rearrangement links TRBV11-2 to TRBJ2-3; no definite D call. The V end was cut by 1 base, the J end by 2 bases, with 10 bases between. Per the germline V gene, CDR1 is SGHAT and CDR2 is FQNNGV. The CDR3 spans 15 residues. In DNA form, the CDR3 reads TGTGCCAGCAGCTTAGCCCGGAGAATCACAGATACGCAGTATTTT. Translating it yields CASSLARRITDTQYF.

The V and J genes are TRBV28 and TRBJ1-2, with D unclear. Germline V gives CDR1 MDHEN, CDR2 SYDVKM. The CDR3 extends over 11 amino acids. Trimming pared 6 bases from V and 5 bases from J, leaving 7 bases between. The CDR3 DNA follows: TGTGCCAGCAGCCCGAGTTATGGCTACACCTTC. It yields the protein CASSPSYGYTF.

For the CDR3, the DNA is TGTGCCAGCCAACAGGACAGGGCCGGATCCTACGAGCAGTACTTC. Translation: CASQQDRAGSYEQYF. V usage is TRBV2 and J usage is TRBJ2-7; TRBD1 aligns across 8 bases. This CDR3 contains 15 residues. The germline gives CDR1 SNHLY, CDR2 FYNNEI. V lost 8 bases, J lost 1 base, and 10 bases stayed unmatched.

This chain links TRBV2 with TRBJ2-1; no definite D call. The germline V gene encodes CDR1 SNHLY and CDR2 FYNNEI. V lost 6 bases and J lost 4, with 7 bases in between. There are 12 residues in the CDR3. In DNA form, the CDR3 reads TGTGCCAGCAGCCGAGAATACAATGAGCAGTTCTTC. It yields the protein CASSREYNEQFF.

This chain uses TRBV4-3 with TRBJ2-7, with 10 bases identical to TRBD1. This CDR3 has 15 residues. In germline, CDR1 is LGHNA, CDR2 YSLEER. The J segment lost 2 bases and the V segment lost 1 base, leaving 2 bases of the junction unmatched. CDR3 amino acids: CASSQGDRGPYEQYF. In DNA form, the CDR3 reads TGCGCCAGCAGCCAAGGGGACAGGGGTCCCTACGAGCAGTACTTC.

The CDR3 loop reads CASRTGQETQYF. CDR3 sequence (DNA): TGTGCCAGCAGGACAGGGCAAGAGACCCAGTACTTC. This chain joins TRBV11-2 and TRBJ2-5; 7 nucleotides line up with TRBD1. Trimming at V came to 6 bases and at J to 2 bases, leaving 0 bases not matched to a gene. The CDR3 extends over 12 amino acids. From germline, CDR1 is SGHAT and CDR2 FQNNGV.

The chain has TRBV20-1 and TRBJ2-1; D is unresolved. CDR3 length: 11 amino acids. Germline CDR1 and CDR2: DFQATT and SNEGSKA (reference sequence). Trimming removed 2 bases at V and 4 bases at J, with 3 bases between. The CDR3 spells CSARPYNEQFF. The CDR3, as DNA: TGCAGTGCTAGACCATACAATGAGCAGTTCTTC.

The chain is built from TRBV4-1 and TRBJ2-6; maybe TRBD2 (6 bases). CDR3 size: 18 residues. Germline CDR1 is MGHRA and CDR2 is YSYEKL. V was pared by 3 bases and J by 2 bases, with 17 bases between. DNA for the CDR3: TGCGCCAGCAGCCAGGCCGGGAGCCTCCCCCCTGGGGCCAACGTCCTGACTTTC. Amino acids: CASSQAGSLPPGANVLTF.

V gene TRBV9 combines with J gene TRBJ1-2; 10 nucleotides match TRBD1. Germline CDR1 and CDR2: SGDLS and YYNGEE. The CDR3 covers 15 residues. Trimming cost V 3 bases and J 4 bases; bases outside gene matches: 6. CDR3: CASSDPTGGGYGYTF. The CDR3, as DNA: TGTGCCAGCAGCGACCCGACAGGGGGCGGCTATGGCTACACCTTC.

The chain links TRBV27 to TRBJ2-7, with TRBD1 identical over 8 bases. Trimming cost V 5 bases and J 2 bases; bases outside gene matches: 5. This CDR3 spans 14 amino acids. Germline CDR1 is MNHEY and CDR2 is SMNVEV (reference sequence). Written as DNA, the CDR3 is TGTGCCAGCAGTCCCCCGGACAGGGCCTACGAGCAGTACTTC. It codes for CASSPPDRAYEQYF.